What follows describes a single T cell receptor beta chain. The data were obtained in a study of blood T cell repertoires in COVID-19. The overall study: PBMCs, B-cell-depleted T cells, or T cells provided the cDNA or gDNA that made up the material.

Authors' processing steps: Reference gene primer amplification yielded estimated nucleated cell counts. The method was immunoSEQ multiplex PCR; TCRdb's version includes in-frame clones alone and lacks a portion of them. The V and J calls and clone size were taken over from that table, and D and trimming were inferred from the DNA. The data show about 230,000 clones, with roughly nine tenths seen just once and 4% held by the top ten. Study members were between 18 and 89 years old and lived in about two dozen US regions. Germline trimming cut 4 bases from V and 5 bases from J; bases unmatched to any gene: 9. This CDR3 is 16 amino acids long. The V gene's germline CDR1 is LNHDA and CDR2 SQIVND (reference sequence).

The sample was PBMCs or T cells enriched from blood (not recorded which). The receptor comes from a woman in her 30s with acute COVID-19. This rearrangement joins TRBV19 to TRBJ2-3; TRBD1 matches 10 bases. CDR3 nucleotide sequence: TGTGCCAGTAGTACCCTGACAGGGGGCGCGGGAGATACGCAGTATTTT. Translating gives CASSTLTGGAGDTQYF.